These 22 T cell receptor beta chains were all obtained from the same sample, sequenced in a study of radiotherapy plus CTLA-4 blockade in lung cancer. Assay: immunoSEQ multiplex PCR; the TCRdb copy retains only in-frame clones and omits some. The table records about 51,000 clones, about three quarters of them present only once. The sample consisted of peripheral blood, taken from a patient treated with radiotherapy plus ipilimumab. The receptors stem from a human donor with non-small cell lung cancer whose response to radiotherapy plus ipilimumab could not be evaluated.

The chain uses TRBV4-2 and TRBJ2-1; TRBD2 is a possible D gene (5 bases). Germline V gene lookup returns CDR1 LGHNA and CDR2 YNFKEQ. Trimming stripped 3 bases from V and 6 bases from J, with 18 bases between. The length of the CDR3 is 16 residues. CDR3 coding DNA: TGTGCCAGCAGCCAGGCGGAGCGGATGGGTTTCAATGAGCAGTTCTTC. The encoded protein is CASSQAERMGFNEQFF.

The chain links TRBV6-6 to TRBJ1-4; D call uncertain. Germline V lookup: CDR1 MNHNY, CDR2 SVGAGI (reference sequence). V lost 4 bases and J lost 0, with 12 bases in between. The CDR3 is 16 residues long. The CDR3 DNA is TGTGCCAGCAGTTTCCTGCCACCGGCAACTAATGAAAAACTGTTTTTT. Translated, it gives CASSFLPPATNEKLFF.

The rearrangement uses TRBV10-3 and TRBJ1-2, with D hard to call. The V and J ends lost 6 bases and 0 bases respectively, with 8 bases between them. Germline V lookup: CDR1 ENHRY, CDR2 SYGVKD. This CDR3 is built from 13 residues. The CDR3 DNA follows: TGTGCCATCAGCGGGGTCTCTAACTATGGCTACACCTTC. The encoded protein is CAISGVSNYGYTF.

The gene calls are TRBV5-1 and TRBJ2-3; TRBD2 is a possible D gene (6 bases). Germline CDR1 reads SGHRS; CDR2 reads YFSETQ. Trimming took off 0 bases at V and 5 bases at J, with 13 bases between the two ends. The CDR3 has 15 amino acids. The CDR3 DNA reads as TGCGCCAGCAGCTTGGTGGGGAGGTGGGGAGATACGCAGTATTTT. This encodes CASSLVGRWGDTQYF.

This clone has a single count. The gene calls are TRBV30 and TRBJ2-7, with D maybe TRBD1 (5 bases). From germline, CDR1 is GTSNPN and CDR2 SVGIG (reference sequence). The CDR3 sequence is 12 residues long. V shed 2 bases and J shed 3 bases, with 8 bases lying between them. CDR3 DNA: TGTGCCTGGAGTAGGGGCATCTACGAGCAGTACTTC. Translating it yields CAWSRGIYEQYF.

This clone appeared a few times. V usage is TRBV6-1 and J usage is TRBJ1-1, with D perhaps matching TRBD1 (6 bases). The V and J ends lost 6 bases and 1 base respectively, with 12 bases between them. Per the germline V gene, CDR1 is MNHNS and CDR2 is SASEGT. The CDR3 has 14 amino acids. In DNA, the CDR3 is TGTGCCAGCAGAGCTACACAGGGGAACACTGAAGCTTTCTTT. Residues: CASRATQGNTEAFF.

This chain uses TRBV6-1 with TRBJ1-1, with 7 bases that match TRBD1. In germline, CDR1 is MNHNS, CDR2 SASEGT. The CDR3 covers 15 residues. J lost 9 bases, V lost 4 bases, and 14 bases had no gene match. CDR3 protein: CASSGGTDFIRKAFF. The CDR3 nucleotides are TGTGCCAGCAGTGGGGGGACAGACTTTATCCGAAAAGCTTTCTTT.

This chain joins TRBV4-3 and TRBJ1-2; 8 nucleotides match TRBD1. Germline loops: CDR1 LGHNA, CDR2 YSLEER. J lost 2 bases, V lost 0 bases, and 5 bases had no gene match. CDR3 size: 16 residues. The CDR3 protein is CASSQDLHRGNYGYTF. DNA of the CDR3: TGCGCCAGCAGCCAAGATCTCCACAGGGGGAACTATGGCTACACCTTC.

CDR3 in amino acids: CASSVMRGAYNEQFF. The CDR3 DNA sequence: TGTGCCAGCAGTGTCATGCGGGGGGCATACAATGAGCAGTTCTTC. The chain links TRBV6-1 to TRBJ2-1; the match to TRBD2 covers 8 bases. The V gene end was trimmed by 4 bases and the J gene end by 4 bases; junction bases not matched to a gene: 6. The CDR3 consists of 15 residues. The germline gives CDR1 MNHNS, CDR2 SASEGT.

This clone was recorded a few times. The V call is TRBV6-1, the J call TRBJ1-1; unclear D gene. Germline CDR1 MNHNS, CDR2 SASEGT. Trimming removed 10 bases at V and 7 bases at J, with 19 bases between. The CDR3 is 13 residues long. The CDR3 here is CATVVPLYLEAFF. The CDR3 region has the DNA TGTGCCACCGTGGTTCCCCTCTACCTTGAAGCTTTCTTT.

The chain is built from TRBV19 and TRBJ2-1, with 9 bases lining up with TRBD1. The CDR3 runs to 16 residues. The V and J ends lost 4 bases and 2 bases, in that order; junction bases with no gene match: 6. CDR1 LNHDA and CDR2 SQIVND come from the germline V gene (reference sequence). CDR3 amino acids: CASSKQGARPYNEQFF. CDR3 nucleotides: TGTGCCAGTAGTAAACAGGGGGCGCGGCCCTACAATGAGCAGTTCTTC.

The chain couples TRBV19 to TRBJ1-5; no definite D call. Between the trimmed V and J ends, which lost 3 bases and 4 bases, there was a span of 7 bases. The germline V gene has CDR1 LNHDA and CDR2 SQIVND (reference sequence). The CDR3 has 13 amino acids. CDR3 sequence (DNA): TGTGCCAGTAGTATGAGGGAGAATCAGCCCCAGCATTTT. Residues: CASSMRENQPQHF.

V and J are TRBV19 and TRBJ2-3; TRBD1 is a possible D gene (6 bases). Trimming removed 5 bases at V and 0 bases at J, with 12 bases between. CDR1 is LNHDA and CDR2 is SQIVND in the germline V gene (reference sequence). The CDR3 is made up of 15 amino acids. CDR3 protein: CASSATGRSTDTQYF. DNA for the CDR3: TGTGCCAGTAGTGCTACAGGGAGAAGCACAGATACGCAGTATTTT.

The chain is built from TRBV4-1 and TRBJ1-1, with D possibly matching TRBD1 (5 bases). This CDR3 has 15 residues. Germline V gene lookup returns CDR1 MGHRA and CDR2 YSYEKL. Trimming left V 0 bases short and J 3 bases short, with 11 bases between. CDR3 coding DNA: TGCGCCAGCAGCCAAGAGAGGCTAGGGGACACTGAAGCTTTCTTT. Protein sequence: CASSQERLGDTEAFF.

The chain is built from TRBV13 and TRBJ1-1, with 10 bases lining up with TRBD1. Germline loops: CDR1 PRHDT, CDR2 FYEKMQ (reference sequence). The length of the CDR3 is 16 residues. V was pared by 6 bases and J by 0 bases, with 7 bases of the junction left unmatched. CDR3 nucleotide sequence: TGTGCCAGCAGGAAGGGGGACAGGGGATTGAACACTGAAGCTTTCTTT. This translates into CASRKGDRGLNTEAFF.

Here the CDR3 reads CASSSSTSGETQYF. For the CDR3, the DNA is TGTGCCAGCAGTTCCTCGACTAGCGGGGAGACCCAGTACTTC. The chain joins TRBV7-3 to TRBJ2-5; 10 bases line up with TRBD2. The CDR3 is 14 residues long. Germline V gene sequence: CDR1 SGHTA, CDR2 FQGTGA. The trim removed 6 bases at V and 5 bases at J, leaving 6 bases unmatched. The full variable domain, with the rest looked up from reference TRBV7-3 and TRBJ2-5, is GAGVSQTPSNKVTEKGKYVELRCDPISGHTALYWYRQSLGQGPEFLIYFQGTGAADDSGLPNDRFFAVRPEGSVSTLKIQRTERGDSAVYLCASSSSTSGETQYFGPGTRLLVL.

The chain carries TRBV7-2 and TRBJ2-7, with a possible D match to TRBD1 (5 bases). CDR1 is SGHTA and CDR2 is FQGNSA in the germline V gene. The V end lost 6 bases, the J end lost 3 bases, and 9 bases lay between the germline ends. CDR3 length: 12 residues. The CDR3 region is CASRIQGYEQYF. The CDR3 DNA is TGTGCCAGCAGAATTCAGGGCTACGAGCAGTACTTC.

The chain links TRBV5-4 to TRBJ2-2; 8 positions agree with TRBD2. From germline, CDR1 is SGHNT and CDR2 YYREEE (reference sequence). V was pared by 1 base and J by 4 bases, with 3 bases of the junction left unmatched. The CDR3 totals 15 residues. Written as DNA, the CDR3 is TGTGCCAGCAGCTTGTCCCGGGGGGGCACCGGGGAGCTGTTTTTT. Residues: CASSLSRGGTGELFF.

The V gene is TRBV6-5, the J gene TRBJ2-6; a possible D gene is TRBD1 (5 bases). The CDR3 consists of 15 residues. V was shortened by 5 bases and J by 0 bases, with 8 bases between the two germline ends. The germline gives CDR1 MNHEY, CDR2 SVGAGI. The DNA of the CDR3 is TGTGCCAGCAGTCCTAGGGGCTCTGGGGCCAACGTCCTGACTTTC. Translating it yields CASSPRGSGANVLTF.

This clone was detected once. Here the CDR3 reads CASSRQGPTDTQYF. CDR3 DNA: TGTGCCAGCAGTCGGCAGGGTCCCACAGATACGCAGTATTTT. The chain employs TRBV6-5 and TRBJ2-3, with D perhaps matching TRBD1 (5 bases). Germline V CDR1 and CDR2: MNHEY, SVGAGI. The CDR3 runs 14 residues. Trimming left V 5 bases short and J 2 bases short, with 11 bases between.

The CDR3 reads CASTRTGSSNSPLHF. In DNA, the CDR3 is TGTGCCAGCACCCGGACAGGGTCTAGCAATTCACCCCTCCACTTT. The chain uses TRBV5-4 and TRBJ1-6; TRBD1 aligns across 8 bases. The CDR3 loop spans 15 amino acids. Per germline, CDR1 SGHNT and CDR2 YYREEE (reference sequence). Trimming at V came to 6 bases and at J to 7 bases, leaving 9 bases not matched to a gene.

This rearrangement joins TRBV5-1 to TRBJ2-1, with 12 bases aligning to TRBD2. Germline CDR1 and CDR2: SGHRS and YFSETQ. J gave up 9 bases and V 0 bases, and 7 bases lay outside the gene matches. This CDR3 spans 16 amino acids. The CDR3, as DNA: TGCGCCAGCAGCTTGGAGACTAGCGGGGGAGGCAGTGAGCAGTTCTTC. Protein sequence: CASSLETSGGGSEQFF.